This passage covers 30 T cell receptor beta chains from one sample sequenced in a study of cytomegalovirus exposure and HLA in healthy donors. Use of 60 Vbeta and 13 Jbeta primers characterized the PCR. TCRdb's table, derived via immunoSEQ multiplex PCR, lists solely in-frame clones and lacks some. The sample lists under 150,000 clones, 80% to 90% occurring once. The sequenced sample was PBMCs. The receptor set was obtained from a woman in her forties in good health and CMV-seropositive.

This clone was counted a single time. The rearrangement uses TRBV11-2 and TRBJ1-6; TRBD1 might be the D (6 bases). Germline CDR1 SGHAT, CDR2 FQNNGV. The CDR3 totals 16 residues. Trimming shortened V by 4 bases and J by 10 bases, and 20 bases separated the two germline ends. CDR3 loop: CASSSQRPRGYSPLHF. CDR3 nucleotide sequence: TGTGCCAGCAGCTCTCAACGTCCCAGGGGTTACTCACCCCTCCACTTT.

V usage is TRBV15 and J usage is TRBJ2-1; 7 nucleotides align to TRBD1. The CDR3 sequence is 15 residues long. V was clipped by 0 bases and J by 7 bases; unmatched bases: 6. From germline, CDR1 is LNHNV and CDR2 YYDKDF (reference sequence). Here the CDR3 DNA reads TGTGCCACCAGCAGAGATACAGACAGGGTGAATGAGCAGTTCTTC. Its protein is CATSRDTDRVNEQFF. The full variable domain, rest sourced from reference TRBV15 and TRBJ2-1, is DAMVIQNPRYQVTQFGKPVTLSCSQTLNHNVMYWYQQKSSQAPKLLFHYYDKDFNNEADTPDNFQSRRPNTSFCFLDIRSPGLGDTAMYLCATSRDTDRVNEQFFGPGTRLTVL.

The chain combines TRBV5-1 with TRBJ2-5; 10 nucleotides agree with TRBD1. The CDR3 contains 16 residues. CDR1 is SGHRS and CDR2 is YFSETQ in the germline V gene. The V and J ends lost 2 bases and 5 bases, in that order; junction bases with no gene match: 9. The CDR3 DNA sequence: TGCGCCAGCAGCTTCGGACAGGGGGGTATGACGGAGACCCAGTACTTC. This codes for CASSFGQGGMTETQYF.

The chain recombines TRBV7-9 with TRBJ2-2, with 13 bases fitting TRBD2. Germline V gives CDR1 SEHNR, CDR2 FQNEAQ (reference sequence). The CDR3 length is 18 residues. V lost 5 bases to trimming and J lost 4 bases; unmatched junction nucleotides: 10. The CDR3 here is CASSREAGLAGRTGELFF. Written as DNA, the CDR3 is TGTGCCAGCAGCCGGGAGGCGGGACTAGCGGGACGCACCGGGGAGCTGTTTTTT.

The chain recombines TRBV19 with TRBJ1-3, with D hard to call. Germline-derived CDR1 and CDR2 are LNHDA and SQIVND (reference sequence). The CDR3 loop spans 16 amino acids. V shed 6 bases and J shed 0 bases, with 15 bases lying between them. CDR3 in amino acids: CASSGRELSSGNTIYF. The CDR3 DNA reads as TGTGCCAGTAGCGGACGGGAACTGAGCTCTGGAAACACCATATATTTT.

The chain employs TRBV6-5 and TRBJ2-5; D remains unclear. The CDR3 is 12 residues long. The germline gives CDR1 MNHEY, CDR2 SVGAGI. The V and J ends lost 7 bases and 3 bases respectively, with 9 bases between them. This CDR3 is CASIGPEETQYF. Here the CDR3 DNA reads TGTGCCAGCATTGGGCCGGAAGAGACCCAGTACTTC.

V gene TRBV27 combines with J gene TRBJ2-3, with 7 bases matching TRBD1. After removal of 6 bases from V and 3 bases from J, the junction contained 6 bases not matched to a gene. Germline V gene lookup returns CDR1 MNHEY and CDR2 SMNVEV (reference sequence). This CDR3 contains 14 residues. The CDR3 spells CASSGTATTDTQYF. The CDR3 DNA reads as TGTGCCAGCAGCGGGACAGCCACGACAGATACGCAGTATTTT.

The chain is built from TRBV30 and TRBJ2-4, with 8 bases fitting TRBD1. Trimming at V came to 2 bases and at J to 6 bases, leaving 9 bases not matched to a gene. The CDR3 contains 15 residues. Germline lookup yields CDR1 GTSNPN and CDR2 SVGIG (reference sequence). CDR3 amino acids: CAWSRTLGQGNIQYF. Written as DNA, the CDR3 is TGTGCCTGGAGTAGAACTCTCGGACAGGGAAACATTCAGTACTTC.

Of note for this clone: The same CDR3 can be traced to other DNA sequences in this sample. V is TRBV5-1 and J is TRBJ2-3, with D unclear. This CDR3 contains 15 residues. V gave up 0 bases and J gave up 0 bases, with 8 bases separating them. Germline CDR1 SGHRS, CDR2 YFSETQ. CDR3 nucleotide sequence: TGCGCCAGCAGCTTGGGTGGAGCCAGCACAGATACGCAGTATTTT. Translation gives CASSLGGASTDTQYF.

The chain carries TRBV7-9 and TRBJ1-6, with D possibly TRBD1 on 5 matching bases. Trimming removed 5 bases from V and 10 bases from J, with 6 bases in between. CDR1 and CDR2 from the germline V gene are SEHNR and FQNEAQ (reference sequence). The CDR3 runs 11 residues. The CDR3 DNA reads TGTGCCAGCAGCCAGGGCTCACCCCTCCACTTT. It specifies CASSQGSPLHF.

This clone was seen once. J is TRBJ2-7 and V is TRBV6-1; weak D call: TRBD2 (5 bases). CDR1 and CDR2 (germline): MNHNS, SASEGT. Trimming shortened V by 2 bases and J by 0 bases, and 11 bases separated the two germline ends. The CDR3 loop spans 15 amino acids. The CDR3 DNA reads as TGTGCCAGCAGTGAAATGGATACTAGCTCCTACGAGCAGTACTTC. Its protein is CASSEMDTSSYEQYF.

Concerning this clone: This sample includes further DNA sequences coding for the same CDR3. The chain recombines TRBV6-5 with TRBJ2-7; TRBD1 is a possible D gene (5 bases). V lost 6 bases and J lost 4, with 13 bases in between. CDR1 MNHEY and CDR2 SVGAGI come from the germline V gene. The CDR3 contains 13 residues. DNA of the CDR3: TGTGCCAGCAGGGACCAGGGCGGTTACGAGCAGTACTTC. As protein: CASRDQGGYEQYF.

The CDR3 sequence is CASTKTSTSEQFF. In DNA form, the CDR3 reads TGTGCCAGCACAAAAACTAGCACTAGTGAGCAGTTCTTC. The chain carries TRBV7-9 and TRBJ2-1; tentative D call: TRBD2 (6 bases). The CDR3 runs to 13 residues. Trimming left V 7 bases short and J 9 bases short, with 16 bases between. Germline values: CDR1 SEHNR, CDR2 FQNEAQ (reference sequence).

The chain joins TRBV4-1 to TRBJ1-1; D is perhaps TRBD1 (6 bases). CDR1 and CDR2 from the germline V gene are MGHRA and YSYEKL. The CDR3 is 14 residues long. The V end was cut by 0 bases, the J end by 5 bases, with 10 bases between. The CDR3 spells CASSQETGWTEAFF. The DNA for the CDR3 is TGCGCCAGCAGCCAAGAGACAGGTTGGACTGAAGCTTTCTTT.

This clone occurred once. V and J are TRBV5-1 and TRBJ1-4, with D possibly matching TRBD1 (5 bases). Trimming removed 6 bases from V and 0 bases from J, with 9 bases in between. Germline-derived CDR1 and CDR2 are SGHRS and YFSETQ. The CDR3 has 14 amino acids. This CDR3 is CASNSGTTNEKLFF. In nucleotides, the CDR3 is TGCGCCAGCAACTCAGGGACAACTAATGAAAAACTGTTTTTT.

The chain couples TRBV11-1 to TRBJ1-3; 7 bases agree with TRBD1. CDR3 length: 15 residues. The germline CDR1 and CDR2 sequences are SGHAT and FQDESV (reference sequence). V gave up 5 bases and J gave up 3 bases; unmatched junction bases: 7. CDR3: CASSRDSQFGNTIYF. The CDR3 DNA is TGTGCCAGCAGCCGGGACAGTCAGTTTGGAAACACCATATATTTT.

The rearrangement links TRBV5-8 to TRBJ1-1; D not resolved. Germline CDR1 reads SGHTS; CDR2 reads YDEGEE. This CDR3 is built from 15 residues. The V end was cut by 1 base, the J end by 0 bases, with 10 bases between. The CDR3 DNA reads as TGTGCCAGCAGCTTGTTTGCAGGCATGAACACTGAAGCTTTCTTT. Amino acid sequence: CASSLFAGMNTEAFF.

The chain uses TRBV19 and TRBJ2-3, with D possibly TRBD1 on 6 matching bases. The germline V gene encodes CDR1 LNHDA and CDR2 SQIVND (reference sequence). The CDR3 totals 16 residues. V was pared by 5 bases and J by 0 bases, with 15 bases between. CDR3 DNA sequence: TGTGCCAGTAGTCGCCTCAGGGGAACTAGCACAGATACGCAGTATTTT. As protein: CASSRLRGTSTDTQYF.

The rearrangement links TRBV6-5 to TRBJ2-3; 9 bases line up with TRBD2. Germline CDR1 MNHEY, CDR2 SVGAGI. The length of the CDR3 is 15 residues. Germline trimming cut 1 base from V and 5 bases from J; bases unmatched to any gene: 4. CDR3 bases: TGTGCCAGCAGTTACTACGCGGGGGGGCTAGATACGCAGTATTTT. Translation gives CASSYYAGGLDTQYF.

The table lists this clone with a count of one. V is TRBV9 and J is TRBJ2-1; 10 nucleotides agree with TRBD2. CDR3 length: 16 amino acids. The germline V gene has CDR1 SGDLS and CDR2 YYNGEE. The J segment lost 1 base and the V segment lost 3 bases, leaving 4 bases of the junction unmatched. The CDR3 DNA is TGTGCCAGCAGCGCGGGACTAGCGAATTCCTACAATGAGCAGTTCTTC. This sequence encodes CASSAGLANSYNEQFF.

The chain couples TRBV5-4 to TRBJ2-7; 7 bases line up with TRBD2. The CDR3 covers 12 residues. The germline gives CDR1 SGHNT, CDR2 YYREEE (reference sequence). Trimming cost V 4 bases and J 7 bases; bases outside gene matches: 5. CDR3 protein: CASSQGTTEQYF. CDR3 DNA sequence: TGTGCCAGCAGCCAAGGGACTACTGAGCAGTACTTC.

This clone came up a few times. CDR3 loop: CASSLSTSGRIREQFF. The CDR3 DNA follows: TGCGCCAGCAGCTTGTCGACTAGCGGGAGAATACGTGAGCAGTTCTTC. The V gene is TRBV5-1, the J gene TRBJ2-1; 12 nucleotides align to TRBD2. CDR1 and CDR2 (germline): SGHRS, YFSETQ. This CDR3 comprises 16 residues. J gave up 9 bases and V 1 base, and 8 bases lay outside the gene matches.

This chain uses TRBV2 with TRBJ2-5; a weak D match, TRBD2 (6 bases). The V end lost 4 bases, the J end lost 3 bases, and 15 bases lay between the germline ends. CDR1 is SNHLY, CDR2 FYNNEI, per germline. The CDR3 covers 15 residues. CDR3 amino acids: CASSVGGGREETQYF. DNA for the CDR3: TGTGCCAGCAGTGTCGGGGGTGGGCGGGAAGAGACCCAGTACTTC.

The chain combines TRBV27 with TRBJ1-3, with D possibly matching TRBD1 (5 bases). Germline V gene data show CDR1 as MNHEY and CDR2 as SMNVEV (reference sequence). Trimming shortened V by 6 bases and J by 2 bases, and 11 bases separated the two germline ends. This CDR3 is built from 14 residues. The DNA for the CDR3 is TGTGCCAGCAGCTCGGGGGGGACTGGAAACACCATATATTTT. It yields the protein CASSSGGTGNTIYF.

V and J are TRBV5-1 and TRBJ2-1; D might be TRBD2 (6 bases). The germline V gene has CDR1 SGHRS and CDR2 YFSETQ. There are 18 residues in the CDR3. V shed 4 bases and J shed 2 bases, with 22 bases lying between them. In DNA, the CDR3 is TGCGCCAGCAGCCCGCCGGCCCGGGACTCTATTACCTACAATGAGCAGTTCTTC. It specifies CASSPPARDSITYNEQFF.

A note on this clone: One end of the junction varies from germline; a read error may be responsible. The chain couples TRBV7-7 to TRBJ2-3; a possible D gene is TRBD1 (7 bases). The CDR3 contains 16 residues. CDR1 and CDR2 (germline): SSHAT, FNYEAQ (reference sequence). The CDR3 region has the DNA TGTGCTAGCAGCTTAGGTATAGGCAGGGGGGCAGATACGCAGTATTTT. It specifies CASSLGIGRGADTQYF.

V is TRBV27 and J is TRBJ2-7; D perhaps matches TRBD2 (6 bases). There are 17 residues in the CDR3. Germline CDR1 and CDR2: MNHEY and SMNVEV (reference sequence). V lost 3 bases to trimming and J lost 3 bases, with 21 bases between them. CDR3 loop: CASSLYSRGAENYEQYF. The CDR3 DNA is TGTGCCAGCAGTTTGTACTCCCGCGGGGCTGAAAACTACGAGCAGTACTTC.

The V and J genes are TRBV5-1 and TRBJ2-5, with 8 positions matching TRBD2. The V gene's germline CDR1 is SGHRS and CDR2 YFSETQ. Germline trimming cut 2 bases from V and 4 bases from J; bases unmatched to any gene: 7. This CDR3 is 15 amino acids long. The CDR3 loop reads CASSFSGDRGETQYF. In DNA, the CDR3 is TGCGCCAGCAGCTTTAGCGGGGATCGGGGAGAGACCCAGTACTTC.

The CDR3 loop is CASSVRLNQDSPYNEQFF. The CDR3 DNA reads as TGTGCCAGCAGCGTAAGATTAAACCAGGACAGTCCCTACAATGAGCAGTTCTTC. The chain carries TRBV9 and TRBJ2-1; D may be TRBD1 (6 bases). The CDR3 sequence is 18 residues long. V shed 1 base and J shed 2 bases, with 19 bases lying between them. Looked up from germline, CDR1 is SGDLS and CDR2 is YYNGEE.

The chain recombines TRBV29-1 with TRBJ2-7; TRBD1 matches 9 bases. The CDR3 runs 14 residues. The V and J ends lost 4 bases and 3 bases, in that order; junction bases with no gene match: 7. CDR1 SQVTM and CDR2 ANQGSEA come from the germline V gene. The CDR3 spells CSVGLGTGFYEQYF. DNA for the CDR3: TGCAGCGTTGGGTTGGGGACAGGGTTCTACGAGCAGTACTTC.